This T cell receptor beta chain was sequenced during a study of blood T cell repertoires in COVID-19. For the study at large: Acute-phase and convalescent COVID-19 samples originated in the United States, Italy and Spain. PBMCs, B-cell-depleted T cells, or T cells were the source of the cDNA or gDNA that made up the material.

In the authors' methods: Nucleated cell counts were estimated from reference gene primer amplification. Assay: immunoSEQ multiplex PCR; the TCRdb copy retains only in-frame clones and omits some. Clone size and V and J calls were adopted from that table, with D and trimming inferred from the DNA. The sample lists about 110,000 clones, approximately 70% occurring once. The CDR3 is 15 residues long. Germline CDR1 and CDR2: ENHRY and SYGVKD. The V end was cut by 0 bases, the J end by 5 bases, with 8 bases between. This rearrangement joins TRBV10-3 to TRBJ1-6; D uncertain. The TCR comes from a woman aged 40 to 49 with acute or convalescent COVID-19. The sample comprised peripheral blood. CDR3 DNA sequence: TGTGCCATCAGTGAGTCGATGGCCGATAATTCACCCCTCCACTTT. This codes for CAISESMADNSPLHF.